The clone carrying this TCR beta chain was counted at least ten times. Its specificity is unknown. The data belong to a study of early T cells in non-severe SARS-CoV-2 infection. Study-wide results and limits: Matches to VDJdb favored anti-spike CD8 responses and missed private and CD4 specificities.

In TCRdb, the 5' RACE reads were re-called with MiXCR into one record per CDR3 protein. The profile covers about 46,000 distinct CDR3 sequences, with approximately 5.1% appearing a single time and 4.5% to 5.5% taken by the ten largest. This material consisted of whole blood, taken at baseline. This sequence was found in an adult who was a healthcare worker with PCR-confirmed SARS-CoV-2 infection or an uninfected control (not recorded which).

The CDR3 DNA is TGCAGTGCTAGAGACCCAGGACAGGGCTATTTGGATACGCAGTATTTT. Protein: CSARDPGQGYLDTQYF. The rearrangement links TRBV20-1 to TRBJ2-3; 8 bases agree with TRBD1. From germline, CDR1 is DFQATT and CDR2 SNEGSKA (reference sequence). This CDR3 has 16 amino acids. Germline trimming cut 0 bases from V and 6 bases from J; bases unmatched to any gene: 11.